This TCR beta chain comes out of a study of T cells in Graves' hyperthyroidism and ophthalmopathy (dated by TCRdb to the late 2010s). With regard to the full study: Peripheral blood was sampled at the time of initial diagnosis, prior to any treatment. In several Graves' hyperthyroidism patients, the study also compared T-cell repertoires from thyroid tissue with T-cell repertoires from blood. To identify distinguishing TCR V-J signatures, a discovery cohort of about 100 patients was used, comprising under 45 with Graves' ophthalmopathy and some 60 with stable Graves' hyperthyroidism. Once sampling was done, hyperthyroidism patients were given methimazole at a starting dose of 30 mg daily, whereas ophthalmopathy patients were given high-dose intravenous methylprednisolone. An independent validation cohort of 18 to 20 hyperthyroidism patients and approximately 16 patients who later progressed to ophthalmopathy tested prospective prediction of ophthalmopathy. The roughly 94 discovery patients were randomly divided into training and test sets at a 7:3 ratio. TCR Vbeta CDR3 sequencing of roughly 140 peripheral blood samples (approximately 44 ophthalmopathy, about 74 hyperthyroidism and approximately 17 progressor patients) is reported in the paper. Broad study findings and their caveats: A 13 V-J signature model separated ophthalmopathy from stable hyperthyroidism, with 87.88% sensitivity and around 84% specificity in cross-validation and 80%/75% in testing. Blood samples also contained most of the expanded thyroid clonotypes (frequency above 0.001), which suggests that blood repertoires may reflect thyroid immune responses. In validation, the model predicted progression to ophthalmopathy with about 71% sensitivity and roughly 75% specificity, a median of around six months before onset. No statistical method was used to set the sample size in advance, and investigators knew the group allocation.

The TCR beta CDR3 regions were amplified from RNA transcripts. The first round of RT-PCR for the TCR CDR3 was performed with the HTBI primer set and the Qiagen OneStep RT-PCR kit. The libraries were constructed in a second round of multiplex PCR and then size-selected and purified. Libraries were sequenced paired-end with 100 bp reads on an Illumina HiSeq2000. Per the original workflow: SOAPnuke was used to process the raw data, throwing out any read that contained adapters or uncalled bases, had a mean Phred below 15, or lacked an exact constant-primer or identifier match. COPE v1.2.5 was used to merge high-quality paired reads, and clonotypes were defined as unique nucleotide sequences. MiTCR v1.1 was used to align clonotypes to the IMGT TRBV, TRBD and TRBJ reference segments. The analysis was restricted to V-J combinations with a frequency above 0.0001, which together covered roughly 99% of the repertoires. The TCS score was defined as the ratio of F50 (clonal expansion) to E x V (chaos), calculated using BLOSUM62-based TCRdist between CDR3 peptides within each V-J. Welch's t-statistics and random forest reduced roughly 500 V-J features to 13, which were used in a naive Bayes classifier (R e1071). TCRdb reprocessing: public reads trimmed at Q25 with fastp, clones called with MiXCR, in-frame beta chains kept. CDR3 protein duplicates are merged, each entry listing the most common genes and DNA. The authors' filters were not applied to this entry. Across this sample there are hundreds of thousands of distinct CDR3 sequences, with 11% to 15% seen only once. The ten largest clones represent 10% to 13% of the sample.

This clonotype appeared a few times. Its antigen is still unknown. No much larger clone exists at a distance of one base, and base qualities are not known. Graves' hyperthyroidism was defined as stable when no progression to ophthalmopathy occurred over 18 months of follow-up. Hyperthyroidism patients were newly diagnosed, with disease duration under 2 months, and aged 18 to 65 years. Exclusion was applied to patients with uncontrolled infections, other autoimmune diseases, pregnancy or lactation. Diagnoses were based on clinical symptoms, serum thyroxine and TRAb, thyroid ultrasound and orbital computed tomography. PBMCs were isolated from 7.5 to 10 ml of fresh peripheral blood by Ficoll-Paque density gradient centrifugation. Total RNA was extracted using Trizol reagent, and RNA quality was assessed on an Agilent 2100 Bioanalyzer. The material sequenced was blood. This receptor was obtained from a woman younger than 35 with Graves' hyperthyroidism.

The CDR3 amino acid sequence is: CASSLGGTSGRLKQFF. The DNA sequence is as follows: TGTGCCAGCAGCTTGGGGGGGACTAGCGGGAGGCTTAAGCAGTTCTTC. The sequence joins TRBV7-8 to TRBJ2-1, with 15 middle bases fitting TRBD2. The CDR1 and CDR2 encoded by the germline V gene are SGHVS and FQNEAQ. The V end gives up 3 bases and the J end 11 bases, leaving 8 bases in the junction not matched to a gene. The CDR3, from cysteine to phenylalanine, totals 16 residues. Here the CDR3 DNA is all that survives: 48 bases in frame from base 1. With the portions outside the CDR3 filled from the reference TRBV7-8 and TRBJ2-1 genes, the complete variable region becomes GAGVSQSPRYKVAKRGQDVALRCDPISGHVSLFWYQQALGQGPEFLTYFQNEAQLDKSGLPSDRFFAERPEGSVSTLKIQRTQQEDSAVYLCASSLGGTSGRLKQFFGPGTRLTVL.